The 16 T cell receptor beta chains in this list originate from one sample, sequenced in a study of Ad26.COV2.S vaccination and SARS-CoV-2 variants. Treatment reported: 15 to 20 received Ad26.COV2.S at low or high dose, single or two shots; roughly five received placebo; per-sample allocation not given. Material that was analyzed had been drawn on day 63 after the first vaccine or placebo injection. TCRdb keeps only in-frame clones here, not all; method: immunoSEQ multiplex PCR. The sample consists of hundreds of thousands of clones, about nine tenths of them appearing once. Specimen: peripheral blood, collected in a trial of Ad26.COV2.S vaccine versus placebo. These receptors all stem from a person aged 18-65 years who received the Ad26.COV2.S COVID-19 vaccine or a placebo.

The chain carries TRBV9 and TRBJ2-3; possible D gene TRBD2, 6 bases. CDR1 is SGDLS, CDR2 YYNGEE, per germline. The CDR3 has 15 amino acids. The germline V and J ends were trimmed by 1 base and 3 bases, with 12 bases remaining between them. This CDR3 reads CASSVQAGDTDTQYF. DNA of the CDR3: TGTGCCAGCAGCGTACAAGCGGGCGATACAGATACGCAGTATTTT.

This clone was counted a single time. The J gene is TRBJ2-7, the V gene TRBV6-2 or TRBV6-3; 11 positions agree with TRBD1. Germline values: CDR1 MNHEY, CDR2 SVGEGT. V was pared by 6 bases and J by 2 bases, with 3 bases of the junction left unmatched. CDR3 size: 14 residues. The CDR3 region is CASSRDRGAYEQYF. CDR3 DNA: TGTGCCAGCAGCAGGGACAGGGGGGCCTACGAGCAGTACTTC.

The rearrangement uses TRBV9 and TRBJ2-1; D perhaps matches TRBD2 (6 bases). CDR1 and CDR2 (germline): SGDLS, YYNGEE. V lost 0 bases and J lost 5, with 12 bases in between. This CDR3 comprises 15 residues. In DNA form, the CDR3 reads TGTGCCAGCAGCGTAGGTCGGAGGGCCGACAATGAGCAGTTCTTC. Encoded protein: CASSVGRRADNEQFF.

The genes are TRBV4-3 and TRBJ1-6; no definite D call. CDR3 length equals 16 residues. CDR1 and CDR2 (germline): LGHNA, YSLEER. V was clipped by 1 base and J by 3 bases, with 10 bases between them. CDR3 nucleotides: TGCGCCAGCAGCCAAGTAGTTCGGCTCTATAATTCACCCCTCCACTTT. Amino acid sequence: CASSQVVRLYNSPLHF.

The chain joins TRBV7-2 to TRBJ2-2; the D call may be TRBD1 or TRBD2 (5 bases each). The germline V gene has CDR1 SGHTA and CDR2 FQGNSA. The CDR3 contains 15 residues. Trimming took off 3 bases at V and 0 bases at J, with 8 bases between the two ends. The CDR3 sequence: CASSLRGANTGELFF. The CDR3 DNA follows: TGTGCCAGCAGCTTGAGAGGGGCGAACACCGGGGAGCTGTTTTTT.

The rearrangement uses TRBV7-6 and TRBJ1-1, with D maybe TRBD1 (5 bases). V was pared by 0 bases and J by 8 bases, with 16 bases between. This CDR3 spans 15 amino acids. Germline CDR1 and CDR2: SGHVS and FNYEAQ. The CDR3 region has the DNA TGTGCCAGCAGCTTAGCGGGGCAGGGAGCCGCCGAAGCTTTCTTT. It encodes CASSLAGQGAAEAFF.

The chain combines TRBV7-9 with TRBJ1-3, with D possibly TRBD1 on 6 matching bases. CDR1 is SEHNR and CDR2 is FQNEAQ in the germline V gene (reference sequence). The ends were cut back, 5 bases at V and 4 bases at J, with 12 bases in the middle. The CDR3 runs 14 residues. The CDR3 nucleotides read TGTGCCAGCAGCCCGCAGGGGCCCGGAAACACCATATATTTT. Protein product: CASSPQGPGNTIYF.

This clone came up once. This rearrangement joins TRBV6-5 to TRBJ1-1; the D is unclear. The germline gives CDR1 MNHEY, CDR2 SVGAGI. Trimming took off 8 bases at V and 1 base at J, with 11 bases between the two ends. This CDR3 has 13 residues. The CDR3 is CASLKAGNTEAFF. CDR3 coding DNA: TGTGCCAGCCTTAAAGCGGGGAACACTGAAGCTTTCTTT.

The V call is TRBV2, the J call TRBJ2-3; tentative D call: TRBD1 (6 bases). Germline CDR1 and CDR2: SNHLY and FYNNEI. CDR3 length equals 14 residues. The V gene lost 8 bases and the J gene lost 4 bases, with 16 bases spanning the gap. The CDR3 protein is CASVAQGKADTQYF. The CDR3 DNA follows: TGTGCCAGCGTGGCTCAGGGGAAGGCAGATACGCAGTATTTT.

The rearrangement links TRBV7-8 to TRBJ2-3, with 10 bases that match TRBD1. The V gene's germline CDR1 is SGHVS and CDR2 FQNEAQ. This CDR3 comprises 18 residues. Trimming cost V 2 bases and J 3 bases; bases outside gene matches: 11. The CDR3 sequence is CASSLLGTGARGTDTQYF. The DNA of the CDR3 is TGTGCCAGCAGCTTATTGGGGACAGGGGCTAGGGGGACAGATACGCAGTATTTT.

This clone was observed a single time. The CDR3 reads CSVEMINSGNTIYF. CDR3 nucleotide sequence: TGCAGCGTTGAAATGATCAACTCTGGAAACACCATATATTTT. The V gene is TRBV29-1, the J gene TRBJ1-3; D not resolved. The CDR3 is 14 amino acids. Trimming left V 2 bases short and J 0 bases short, with 8 bases between. CDR1 SQVTM and CDR2 ANQGSEA come from the germline V gene. Looking up the rest from reference TRBV29-1 and TRBJ1-3 gives the full variable domain: SAVISQKPSRDICQRGTSLTIQCQVDSQVTMMFWYRQQPGQSLTLIATANQGSEATYESGFVIDKFPISRPNLTFSTLTVSNMSPEDSSIYLCSVEMINSGNTIYFGEGSWLTVV.

The V call is TRBV10-3, the J call TRBJ1-2; D is ambiguous. Per germline, CDR1 ENHRY and CDR2 SYGVKD. The CDR3 spans 12 residues. Trimming removed 4 bases from V and 10 bases from J, with 13 bases in between. In nucleotides, the CDR3 is TGTGCCATCAGTGCCTATTTATCGGACTACACCTTC. This sequence encodes CAISAYLSDYTF.

The chain links TRBV3-1 (or the pseudogene TRBV3-2) to TRBJ1-4; D is possibly TRBD1 (5 bases). Germline CDR1 and CDR2: LGHDT and YNNKEL (reference sequence). The CDR3 is 12 residues long. The ends were cut back, 8 bases at V and 8 bases at J, with 12 bases in the middle. Here the CDR3 DNA reads TGTGCCAGCGAAGGGGTTGGAGAAAAACTGTTTTTT. Its protein product is CASEGVGEKLFF.

This chain uses TRBV7-3 with TRBJ2-6; no clear D. Trimming left V 0 bases short and J 1 base short, with 1 base between. Germline lookup yields CDR1 SGHTA and CDR2 FQGTGA. This CDR3 contains 14 residues. DNA for the CDR3: TGTGCCAGCAGCTTAACGTCTGGGGCCAACGTCCTGACTTTC. Residues: CASSLTSGANVLTF.

V usage is TRBV6-5 and J usage is TRBJ1-3, with D possibly matching TRBD1 (5 bases). CDR3 length equals 15 residues. Trimming removed 7 bases at V and 0 bases at J, with 13 bases between. The germline CDR1 and CDR2 sequences are MNHEY and SVGAGI. DNA for the CDR3: TGTGCCAGCATTCCGCCCGGGACCTCTGGAAACACCATATATTTT. Translating gives CASIPPGTSGNTIYF.

This clone was observed a few times. V gene TRBV15 combines with J gene TRBJ2-1; 7 bases match TRBD2. This CDR3 comprises 15 residues. Germline CDR1 reads LNHNV; CDR2 reads YYDKDF (reference sequence). The ends lost 6 bases at V and 5 bases at J; junction bases unmatched: 10. This CDR3 is CATRGVREKDNEQFF. Written as DNA, the CDR3 is TGTGCCACCAGAGGGGTGCGGGAGAAGGACAATGAGCAGTTCTTC.